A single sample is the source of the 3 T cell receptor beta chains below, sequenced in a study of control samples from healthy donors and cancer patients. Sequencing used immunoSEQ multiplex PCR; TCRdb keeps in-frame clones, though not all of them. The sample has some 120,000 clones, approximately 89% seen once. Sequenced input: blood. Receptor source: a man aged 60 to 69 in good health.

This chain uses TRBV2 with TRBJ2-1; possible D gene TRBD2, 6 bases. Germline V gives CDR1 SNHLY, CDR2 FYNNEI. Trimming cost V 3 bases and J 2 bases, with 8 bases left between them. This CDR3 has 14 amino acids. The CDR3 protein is CASSDGGTYNEQFF. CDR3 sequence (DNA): TGTGCCAGCAGTGACGGGGGTACCTACAATGAGCAGTTCTTC.

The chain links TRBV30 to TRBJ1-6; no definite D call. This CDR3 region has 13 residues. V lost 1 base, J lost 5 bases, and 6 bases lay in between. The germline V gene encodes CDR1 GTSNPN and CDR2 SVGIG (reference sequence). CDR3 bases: TGTGCCTGGAGTGCGGGCGATAATTCACCCCTCCACTTT. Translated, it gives CAWSAGDNSPLHF.

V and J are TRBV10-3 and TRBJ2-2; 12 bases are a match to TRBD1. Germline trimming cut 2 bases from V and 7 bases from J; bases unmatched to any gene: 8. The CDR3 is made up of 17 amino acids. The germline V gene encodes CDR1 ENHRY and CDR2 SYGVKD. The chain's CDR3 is CAISEPAGTGGVGELFF. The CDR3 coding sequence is TGTGCCATCAGTGAGCCCGCCGGGACAGGGGGCGTCGGGGAGCTGTTTTTT.